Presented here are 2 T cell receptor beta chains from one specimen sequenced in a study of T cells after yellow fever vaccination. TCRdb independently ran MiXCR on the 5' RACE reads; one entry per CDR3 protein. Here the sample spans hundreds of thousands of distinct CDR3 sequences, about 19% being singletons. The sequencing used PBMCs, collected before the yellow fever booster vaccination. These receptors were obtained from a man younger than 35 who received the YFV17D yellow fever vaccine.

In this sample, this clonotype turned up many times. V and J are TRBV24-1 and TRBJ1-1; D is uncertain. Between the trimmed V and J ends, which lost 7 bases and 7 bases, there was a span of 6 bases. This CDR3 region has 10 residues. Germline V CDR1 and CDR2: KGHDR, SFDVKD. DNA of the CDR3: TGTGCCACCAGATTCGGTGAAGCTTTCTTT. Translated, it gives CATRFGEAFF.

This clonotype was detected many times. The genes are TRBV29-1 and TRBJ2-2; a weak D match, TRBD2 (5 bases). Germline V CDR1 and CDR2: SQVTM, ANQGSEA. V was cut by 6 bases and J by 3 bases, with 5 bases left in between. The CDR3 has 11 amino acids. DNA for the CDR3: TGCAGCGTGAGGGACACCGGGGAGCTGTTTTTT. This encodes CSVRDTGELFF.